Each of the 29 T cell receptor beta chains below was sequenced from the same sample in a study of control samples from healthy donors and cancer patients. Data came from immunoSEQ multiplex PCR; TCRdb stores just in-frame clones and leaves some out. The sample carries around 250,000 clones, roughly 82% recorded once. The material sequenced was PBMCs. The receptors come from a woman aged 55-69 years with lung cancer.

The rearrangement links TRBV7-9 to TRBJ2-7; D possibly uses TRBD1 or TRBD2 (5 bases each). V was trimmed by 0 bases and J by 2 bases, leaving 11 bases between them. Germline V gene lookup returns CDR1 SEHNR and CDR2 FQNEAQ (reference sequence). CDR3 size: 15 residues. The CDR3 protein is CASSLAQRGPYEQYF. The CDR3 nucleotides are TGTGCCAGCAGCTTAGCGCAACGGGGACCCTACGAGCAGTACTTC.

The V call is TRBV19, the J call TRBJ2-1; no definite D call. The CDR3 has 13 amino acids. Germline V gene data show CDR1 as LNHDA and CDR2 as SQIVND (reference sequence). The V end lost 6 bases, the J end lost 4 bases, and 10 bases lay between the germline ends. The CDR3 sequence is CASREVSYNEQFF. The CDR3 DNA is TGTGCCAGTAGAGAGGTCAGTTACAATGAGCAGTTCTTC.

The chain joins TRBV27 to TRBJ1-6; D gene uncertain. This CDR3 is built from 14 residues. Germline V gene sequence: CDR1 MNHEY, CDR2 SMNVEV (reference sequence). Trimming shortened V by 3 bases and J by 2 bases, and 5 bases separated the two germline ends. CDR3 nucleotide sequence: TGTGCCAGCAGTTTCACTACCTATAATTCACCCCTCCACTTT. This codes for CASSFTTYNSPLHF.

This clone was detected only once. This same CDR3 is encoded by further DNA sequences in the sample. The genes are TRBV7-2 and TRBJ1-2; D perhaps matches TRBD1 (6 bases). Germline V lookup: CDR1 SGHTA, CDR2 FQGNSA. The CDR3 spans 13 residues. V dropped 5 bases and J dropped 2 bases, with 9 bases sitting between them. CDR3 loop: CASSPDSNYGYTF. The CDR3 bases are TGTGCCAGCAGCCCGGACAGCAACTATGGCTACACCTTC.

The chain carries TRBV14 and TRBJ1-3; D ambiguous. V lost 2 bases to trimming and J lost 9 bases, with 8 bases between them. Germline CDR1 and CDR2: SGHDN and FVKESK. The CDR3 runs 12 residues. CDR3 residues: CASSQMAGTIYF. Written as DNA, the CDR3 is TGTGCCAGCAGCCAAATGGCTGGCACCATATATTTT.

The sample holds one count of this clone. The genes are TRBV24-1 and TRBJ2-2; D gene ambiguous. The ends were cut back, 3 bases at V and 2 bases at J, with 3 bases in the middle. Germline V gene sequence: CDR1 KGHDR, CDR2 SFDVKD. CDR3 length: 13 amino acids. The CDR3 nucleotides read TGTGCCACCAGTGATCATAACACCGGGGAGCTGTTTTTT. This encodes CATSDHNTGELFF.

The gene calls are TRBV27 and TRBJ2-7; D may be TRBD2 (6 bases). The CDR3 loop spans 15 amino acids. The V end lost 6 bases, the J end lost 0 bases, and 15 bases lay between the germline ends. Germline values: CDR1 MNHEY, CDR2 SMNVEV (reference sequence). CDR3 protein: CASSSLSGGSYEQYF. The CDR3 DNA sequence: TGTGCCAGCAGCTCACTTAGCGGAGGCTCCTACGAGCAGTACTTC.

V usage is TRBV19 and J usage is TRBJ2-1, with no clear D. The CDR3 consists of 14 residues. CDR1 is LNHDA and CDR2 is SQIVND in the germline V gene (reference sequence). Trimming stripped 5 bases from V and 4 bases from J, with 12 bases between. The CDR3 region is CASSPRTGYNEQFF. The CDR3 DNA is TGTGCCAGTAGTCCAAGGACCGGATACAATGAGCAGTTCTTC.

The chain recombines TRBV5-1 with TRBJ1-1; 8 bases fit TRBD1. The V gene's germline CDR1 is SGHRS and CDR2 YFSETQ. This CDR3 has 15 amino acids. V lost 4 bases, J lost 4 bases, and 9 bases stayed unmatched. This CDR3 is CASSPQGAEGTEAFF. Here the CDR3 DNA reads TGCGCCAGCAGCCCGCAGGGGGCGGAGGGCACTGAAGCTTTCTTT.

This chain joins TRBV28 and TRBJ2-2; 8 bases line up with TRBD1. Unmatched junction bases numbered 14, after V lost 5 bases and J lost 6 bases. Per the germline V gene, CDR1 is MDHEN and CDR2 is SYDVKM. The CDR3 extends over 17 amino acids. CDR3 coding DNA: TGTGCCAGCAGTCCGAGACAGGGGCTTGGGTACGCCGGGGAGCTGTTTTTT. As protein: CASSPRQGLGYAGELFF. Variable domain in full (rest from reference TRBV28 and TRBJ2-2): DVKVTQSSRYLVKRTGEKVFLECVQDMDHENMFWYRQDPGLGLRLIYFSYDVKMKEKGDIPEGYSVSREKKERFSLILESASTNQTSMYLCASSPRQGLGYAGELFFGEGSRLTVL.

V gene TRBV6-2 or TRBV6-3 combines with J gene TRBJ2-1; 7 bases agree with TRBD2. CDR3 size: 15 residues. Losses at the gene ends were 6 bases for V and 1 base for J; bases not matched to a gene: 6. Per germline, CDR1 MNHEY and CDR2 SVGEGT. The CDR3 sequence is CASSPWGGSYNEQFF. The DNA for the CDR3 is TGTGCCAGCAGCCCTTGGGGGGGATCCTACAATGAGCAGTTCTTC.

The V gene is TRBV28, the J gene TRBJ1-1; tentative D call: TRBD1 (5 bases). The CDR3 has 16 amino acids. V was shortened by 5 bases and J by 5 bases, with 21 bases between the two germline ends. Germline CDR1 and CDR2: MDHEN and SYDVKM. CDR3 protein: CASSPPGTGGSTEAFF. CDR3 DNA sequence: TGTGCCAGCAGTCCCCCCGGAACAGGAGGCTCAACTGAAGCTTTCTTT.

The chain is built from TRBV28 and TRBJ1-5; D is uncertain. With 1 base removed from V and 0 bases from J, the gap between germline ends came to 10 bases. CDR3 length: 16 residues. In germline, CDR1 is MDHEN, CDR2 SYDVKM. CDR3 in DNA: TGTGCCAGCAGTTTATTTCTCACAGATAGCAATCAGCCCCAGCATTTT. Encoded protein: CASSLFLTDSNQPQHF.

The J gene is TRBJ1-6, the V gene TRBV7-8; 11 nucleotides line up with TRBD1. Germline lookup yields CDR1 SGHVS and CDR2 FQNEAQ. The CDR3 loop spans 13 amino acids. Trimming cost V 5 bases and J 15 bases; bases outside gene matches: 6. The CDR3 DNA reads TGTGCCAGCAGCCCTGGGACAGGGGGTCACCTCCACTTT. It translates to CASSPGTGGHLHF.

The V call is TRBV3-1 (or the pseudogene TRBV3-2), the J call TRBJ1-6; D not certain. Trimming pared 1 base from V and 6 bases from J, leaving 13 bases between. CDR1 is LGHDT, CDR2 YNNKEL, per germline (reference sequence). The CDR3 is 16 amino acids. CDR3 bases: TGTGCCAGCAGCCAAGCCGGAACAGCATCTAATTCACCCCTCCACTTT. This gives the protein CASSQAGTASNSPLHF.

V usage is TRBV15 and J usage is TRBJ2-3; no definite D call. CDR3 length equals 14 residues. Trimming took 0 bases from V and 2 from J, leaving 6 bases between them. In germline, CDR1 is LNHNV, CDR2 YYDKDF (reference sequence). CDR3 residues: CATSRDKITDTQYF. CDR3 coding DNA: TGTGCCACCAGCAGAGACAAAATCACAGATACGCAGTATTTT.

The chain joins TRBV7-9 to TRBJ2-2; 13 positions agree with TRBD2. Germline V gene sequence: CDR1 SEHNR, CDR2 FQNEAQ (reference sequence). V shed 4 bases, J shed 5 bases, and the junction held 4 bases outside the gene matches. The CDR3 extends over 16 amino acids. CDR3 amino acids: CASSSTSGRRTGELFF. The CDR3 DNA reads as TGTGCCAGCAGCTCGACTAGCGGGAGGCGTACCGGGGAGCTGTTTTTT.

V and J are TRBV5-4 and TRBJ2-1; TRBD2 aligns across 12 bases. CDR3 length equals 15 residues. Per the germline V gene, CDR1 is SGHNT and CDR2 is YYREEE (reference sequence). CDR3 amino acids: CATQGLAGGPGEQFF. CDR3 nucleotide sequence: TGTGCTACCCAAGGGCTAGCGGGAGGGCCAGGTGAGCAGTTCTTC.

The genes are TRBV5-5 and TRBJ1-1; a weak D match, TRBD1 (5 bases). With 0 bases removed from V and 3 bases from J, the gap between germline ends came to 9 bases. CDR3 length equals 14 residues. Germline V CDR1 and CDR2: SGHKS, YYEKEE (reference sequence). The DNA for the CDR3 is TGTGCCAGCAGCTTGGTCCGGGGCGACACTGAAGCTTTCTTT. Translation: CASSLVRGDTEAFF.

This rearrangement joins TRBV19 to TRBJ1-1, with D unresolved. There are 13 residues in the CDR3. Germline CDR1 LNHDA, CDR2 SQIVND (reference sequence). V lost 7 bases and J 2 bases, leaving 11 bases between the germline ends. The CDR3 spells CASMAELNTEAFF. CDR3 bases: TGTGCCAGTATGGCTGAGCTTAACACTGAAGCTTTCTTT.

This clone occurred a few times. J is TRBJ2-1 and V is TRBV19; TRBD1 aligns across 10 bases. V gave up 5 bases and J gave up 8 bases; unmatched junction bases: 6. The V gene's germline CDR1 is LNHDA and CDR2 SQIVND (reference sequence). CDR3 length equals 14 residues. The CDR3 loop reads CASSGGTGAHEQFF. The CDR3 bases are TGTGCCAGTAGTGGGGGGACAGGGGCACATGAGCAGTTCTTC.

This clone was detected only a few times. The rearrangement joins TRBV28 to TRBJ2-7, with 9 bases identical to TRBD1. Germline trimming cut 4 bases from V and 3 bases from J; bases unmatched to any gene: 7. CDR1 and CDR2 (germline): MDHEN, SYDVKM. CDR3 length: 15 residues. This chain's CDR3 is CASSSPGQGGYEQYF. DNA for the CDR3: TGTGCCAGCAGTTCCCCGGGACAGGGTGGCTACGAGCAGTACTTC.

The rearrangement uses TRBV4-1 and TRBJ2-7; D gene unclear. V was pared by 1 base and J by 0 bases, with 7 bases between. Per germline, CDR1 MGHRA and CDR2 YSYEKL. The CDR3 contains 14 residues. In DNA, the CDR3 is TGCGCCAGCAGCCAAGGTCTGAGCTCCTACGAGCAGTACTTC. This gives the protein CASSQGLSSYEQYF.

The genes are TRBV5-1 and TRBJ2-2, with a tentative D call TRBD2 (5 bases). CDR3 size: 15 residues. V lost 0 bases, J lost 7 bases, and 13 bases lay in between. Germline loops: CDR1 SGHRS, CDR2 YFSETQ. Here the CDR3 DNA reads TGCGCCAGCAGCTTGGGAGGGTCGAGTAGCGGGGAGCTGTTTTTT. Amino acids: CASSLGGSSSGELFF.

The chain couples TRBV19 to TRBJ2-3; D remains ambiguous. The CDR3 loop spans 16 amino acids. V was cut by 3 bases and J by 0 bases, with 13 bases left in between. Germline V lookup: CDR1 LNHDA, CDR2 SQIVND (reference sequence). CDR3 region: CASSMWWDTSTDTQYF. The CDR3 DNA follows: TGTGCCAGTAGTATGTGGTGGGATACCAGCACAGATACGCAGTATTTT.

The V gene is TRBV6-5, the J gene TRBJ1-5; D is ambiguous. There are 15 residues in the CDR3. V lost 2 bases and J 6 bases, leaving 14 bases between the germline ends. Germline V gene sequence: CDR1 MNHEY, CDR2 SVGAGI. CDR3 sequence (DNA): TGTGCCAGCAGTTACGGGCGGGGAGGAGGTCAGCCCCAGCATTTT. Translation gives CASSYGRGGGQPQHF.

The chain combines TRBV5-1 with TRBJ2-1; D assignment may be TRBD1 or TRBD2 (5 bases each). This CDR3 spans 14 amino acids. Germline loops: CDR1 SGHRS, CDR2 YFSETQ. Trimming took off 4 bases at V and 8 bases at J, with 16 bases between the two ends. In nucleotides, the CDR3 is TGCGCCAGCAGCCTCTCCGGGGCCGGGGATGAGCAGTTCTTC. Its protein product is CASSLSGAGDEQFF.

In nucleotides, the CDR3 is TGTGCCAGCAGCCAAGATAGGGCCGTTGATCAGCCCCAGCATTTT. Its protein is CASSQDRAVDQPQHF. This sequence joins TRBV5-4 and TRBJ1-5, with D unresolved. V lost 4 bases to trimming and J lost 5 bases, with 16 bases between them. Germline V gene sequence: CDR1 SGHNT, CDR2 YYREEE (reference sequence). This CDR3 contains 15 residues. The entire variable domain, with the rest obtained from reference TRBV5-4 and TRBJ1-5, is as follows: ETGVTQSPTHLIKTRGQQVTLRCSSQSGHNTVSWYQQALGQGPQFIFQYYREEENGRGNFPPRFSGLQFPNYSSELNVNALELDDSALYLCASSQDRAVDQPQHFGDGTRLSIL.

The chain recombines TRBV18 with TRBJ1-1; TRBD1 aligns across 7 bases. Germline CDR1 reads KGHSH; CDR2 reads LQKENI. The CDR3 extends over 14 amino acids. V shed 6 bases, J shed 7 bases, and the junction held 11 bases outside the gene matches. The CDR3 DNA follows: TGTGCCAGCTCCCACCGGGACAGACCTTATGAAGCTTTCTTT. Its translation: CASSHRDRPYEAFF.